This T cell receptor (beta chain) is from a study of cytomegalovirus exposure and HLA in healthy donors. Worth noting for this clone: Its target is not known.

Regarding the study as a whole: Overall, some 160 TCR beta chains were annotated as cytomegalovirus-associated. There were some V segments, including TRBV6-2 and TRBV6-3, excluded as indistinguishable. In a later analysis, TCR beta V- and J-gene trimming was associated with a missense DCLRE1C variant.

Germline CDR1 and CDR2: SGDLS and YYNGEE. The CDR3 has 16 amino acids. V lost 5 bases and J lost 0; bases outside the gene matches: 5. PCR amplification relied on 60 Vbeta primers (plus 13 Jbeta primers). The assay was immunoSEQ multiplex PCR, and TCRdb's table has in-frame clones only and misses some. The table shows more than 140,000 clones, with roughly 82% occurring only once. There were likely unrecorded immune exposures, though donors were nominally healthy when sampled. This clonotype originated in a man aged 25 to 45 in good health and CMV-seropositive. What was sequenced was PBMCs. The chain carries TRBV9 and TRBJ2-3; 11 bases map to TRBD2. CDR3 DNA: TGTGCCAGCAGATCTAGCGGGGGGCCAAGCACAGATACGCAGTATTTT. This gives the protein CASRSSGGPSTDTQYF.